This T cell receptor beta chain was sequenced in a study of cytomegalovirus exposure and HLA in healthy donors. As to this clone: Its antigen is not identified.

V shed 4 bases, J shed 5 bases, and the junction held 8 bases outside the gene matches. The CDR3 length is 16 residues. Germline loops: CDR1 SGHRS, CDR2 YFSETQ. Amplification used 60 Vbeta primers and 13 Jbeta primers. Clones were sequenced by immunoSEQ multiplex PCR, and TCRdb holds only the in-frame ones, with some missing. The sample carries about 170,000 clones, around 85% recorded once. Study-wide findings and caveats: An analysis that was carried out later associated 15,000 to 20,000 TCR beta sequences with HLA alleles at 0.05 false discovery rate. Follow-up analysis later connected one missense variant in DCLRE1C with trimming of TCR beta V- and J-genes. Presence/absence analyses rested on an assumption that sequencing depth was roughly uniform across donors.

The TCR sequence derives from a male donor in good health and CMV-seronegative. What was sequenced was PBMCs. The chain links TRBV5-1 to TRBJ2-2; 10 nucleotides match TRBD1. Here the CDR3 DNA reads TGCGCCAGCAGCCCCGGGACAGGGGTCCGGACCGGGGAGCTGTTTTTT. Amino acid sequence: CASSPGTGVRTGELFF. Full variable domain (rest looked up from reference TRBV5-1 and TRBJ2-2): KAGVTQTPRYLIKTRGQQVTLSCSPISGHRSVSWYQQTPGQGLQFLFEYFSETQRNKGNFPGRFSGRQFSNSRSEMNVSTLELGDSALYLCASSPGTGVRTGELFFGEGSRLTVL.